These T cell receptor beta chains were read from a single sample in a study of blood T cell repertoires in COVID-19. Assay: immunoSEQ multiplex PCR; the TCRdb copy retains only in-frame clones and omits some. The sample includes around 340,000 clones, 70% to 90% of them seen just once. Source material: peripheral blood. Receptors originate from a woman in her fifties or sixties with COVID-19, enrolled during active disease. The CDR3 runs from the conserved cysteine through the conserved F or W. The D gene is left open where the match is weak. For some rows the clone size is stated as once, few or many, or as a class when expanded; others skip it.

CDR3 length	D gene	clone size	V gene	J gene	CDR3 DNA	CDR3 protein
16	.	.	TRBV4-2	TRBJ1-3	TGTGCCAGCAGCCAGACGGGACTAGGCGCTGGAAACACCATATATTTT	CASSQTGLGAGNTIYF
14	TRBD1	few	TRBV19	TRBJ1-1	TGTGCCAGTAGTATCGGACAGGGGTTACCTGAAGCTTTCTTT	CASSIGQGLPEAFF
17	TRBD1	.	TRBV7-2	TRBJ1-2	TGTGCCAGCAGAAAACTTCCCTTGGGACAGGGAACCTATGGCTACACCTTC	CASRKLPLGQGTYGYTF
16	TRBD2	.	TRBV27	TRBJ2-1	TGTGCCAGCAGTTTACGCCTAGCGGGGGATTGGGGTGAGCAGTTCTTC	CASSLRLAGDWGEQFF
13	TRBD2	.	TRBV7-2	TRBJ2-7	TGTGCCAGCAGCGCCGGGGGGGGCTACGAGCAGTACTTC	CASSAGGGYEQYF
16	TRBD1	.	TRBV10-3	TRBJ2-4	TGTGCCATCAGTGAGTCAACAGGGGTAGCCAAAAACATTCAGTACTTC	CAISESTGVAKNIQYF
14	.	.	TRBV10-3	TRBJ2-3	TGTGCCATCAGTGAGAGGCAGGGGAGTGGTACGCAGTATTTT	CAISERQGSGTQYF
11	.	.	TRBV11-3	TRBJ2-7	TGTGCCAGCAGCTTGGGGACTGAGCAGTACTTC	CASSLGTEQYF
15	.	.	TRBV4-2	TRBJ2-7	TGTGCCAGCAGCCAAGAAGAGGTCTCGGCGTACGAGCAGTACTTC	CASSQEEVSAYEQYF
14	.	.	TRBV30	TRBJ1-4	TGTGCCTGGACGGCGGGGGCAACTAATGAAAAACTGTTTTTT	CAWTAGATNEKLFF
18	TRBD2	.	TRBV5-1	TRBJ2-3	TGCGCCAGCAGCTTGACCGGGACTAGCGGGGGGGCTACAGATACGCAGTATTTT	CASSLTGTSGGATDTQYF
15	TRBD1	.	TRBV6-1	TRBJ1-2	TGTGCCAGCGGGGGACAGGCCTTAACTAACTATGGCTACACCTTC	CASGGQALTNYGYTF
17	.	once	TRBV3-1/TRBV3-2	TRBJ2-3	TGTGCCAGCAGCCAAGTCGACAGCAAAGGCTTCACAGATACGCAGTATTTT	CASSQVDSKGFTDTQYF
15	TRBD1	.	TRBV10-1	TRBJ2-3	TGCGCCAGCAGTGACGGACAGGCAGGTTTGGATACGCAGTATTTT	CASSDGQAGLDTQYF
15	TRBD2	.	TRBV5-4	TRBJ2-3	TGTGCCAGCAGCGGGGTCGGACTAGCGTCAGATACGCAGTATTTT	CASSGVGLASDTQYF
20	.	.	TRBV21-1	TRBJ1-5	TGTGCCAGCAGCATGGTGCCCGCGACCGGGAGCTTATTTAGCAATCAGCCCCAGCATTTT	CASSMVPATGSLFSNQPQHF
15	TRBD1	once	TRBV5-1	TRBJ2-2	TGCGCCAGCAGATATCAGGGGGCGAACACCGGGGAGCTGTTTTTT	CASRYQGANTGELFF
17	TRBD1	.	TRBV9	TRBJ2-2	TGTGCCAGCAGCGTGAAGGGGACAGGGGTAAACACCGGGGAGCTGTTTTTT	CASSVKGTGVNTGELFF
13	TRBD1	.	TRBV15	TRBJ1-5	TGTGCCACCAGCCCCGACAGGGGGAGGCCCCAGCATTTT	CATSPDRGRPQHF
16	.	.	TRBV4-3	TRBJ1-1	TGCGCCAGCAGCCTAACGTGGTGGCCGATGAACACTGAAGCTTTCTTT	CASSLTWWPMNTEAFF
16	.	.	TRBV12-5	TRBJ2-7	TGTGCTAGTGGTTTCACCCGGGTGGAGCTGCTCGGCGAGCAGTACTTC	CASGFTRVELLGEQYF
15	.	.	TRBV13	TRBJ1-6	TGTGCCAGCAGTCTTCGACAGTCTTATAATTCACCCCTCCACTTT	CASSLRQSYNSPLHF
18	TRBD1	.	TRBV7-8	TRBJ1-5	TGTGCCAGCAGCCGGGACAGGGTCCCAAAGTATAGCAATCAGCCCCAGCATTTT	CASSRDRVPKYSNQPQHF
14	TRBD1	.	TRBV27	TRBJ1-5	TGTGCCAGCAGTCAGGACAGGGGCAATCAGCCCCAGCATTTT	CASSQDRGNQPQHF
16	TRBD2	.	TRBV11-2	TRBJ2-1	TGTGCCAGCAGCTTAGATGGGACTAGAGACTACAATGAGCAGTTCTTC	CASSLDGTRDYNEQFF
14	.	.	TRBV29-1	TRBJ1-1	TGCAGCGTTGAAGAATGGCAGATGAACACTGAAGCTTTCTTT	CSVEEWQMNTEAFF
16	.	.	TRBV4-1	TRBJ1-5	TGCGCCAGCAGCCAAGACCCCGGGTGGGTCAATCAGCCCCAGCATTTT	CASSQDPGWVNQPQHF
16	TRBD2	.	TRBV3-1/TRBV3-2	TRBJ2-1	TGTGCCAGCAGCGCCCAGCCGGGACTAGCGGGGTTTGAGCAGTTCTTC	CASSAQPGLAGFEQFF
16	TRBD1	.	TRBV25-1	TRBJ2-2	TGTGCCAGCAGTCTAGGACTGACAGGGGTGGTCGGGGAGCTGTTTTTT	CASSLGLTGVVGELFF
16	TRBD1	.	TRBV19	TRBJ2-2	TGTGCCAGTAGTTCTAGGACAGGCCTCCTCACCGGGGAGCTGTTTTTT	CASSSRTGLLTGELFF
12	.	.	TRBV30	TRBJ2-7	TGTGCCTGGACAATAGGGGGCTACGAGCAGTACTTC	CAWTIGGYEQYF
13	TRBD1	.	TRBV11-3	TRBJ2-1	TGTGCCAGCAGCACAGACAGGGACAATGAGCAGTTCTTC	CASSTDRDNEQFF
17	.	.	TRBV5-1	TRBJ2-2	TGCGCCAGCAGCTTATACAGGGTGGAAGGAAACACCGGGGAGCTGTTTTTT	CASSLYRVEGNTGELFF
15	TRBD1	once	TRBV30	TRBJ2-5	TGTGCCTGGAGTGGCAGCTCAGGGGGCCAAGAGACCCAGTACTTC	CAWSGSSGGQETQYF
16	.	.	TRBV29-1	TRBJ2-3	TGCAGCGTGGACATATCCCCTGATCCTAGCACAGATACGCAGTATTTT	CSVDISPDPSTDTQYF
13	.	once	TRBV6-5	TRBJ1-6	TGTGCCAGCATGGCGGATTATAATTCACCCCTCCACTTT	CASMADYNSPLHF
14	.	.	TRBV11-3	TRBJ2-3	TGTGCCAGCAGCTTCGACGGGAGCACAGATACGCAGTATTTT	CASSFDGSTDTQYF
16	TRBD1	.	TRBV15	TRBJ2-6	TGTGCCACCAGCAGGGGGACAGGGACTGGGGCCAACGTCCTGACTTTC	CATSRGTGTGANVLTF
13	TRBD1	.	TRBV5-4	TRBJ1-2	TGTGCCAGCAGTCCGGACAGGGACTATGGCTACACCTTC	CASSPDRDYGYTF
17	.	once	TRBV5-4	TRBJ2-7	TGTGCCAGCAGCTTGGGGTGTATTTGCAGGCCCTCCTACGAGCAGTACTTC	CASSLGCICRPSYEQYF
13	TRBD1	few	TRBV12-3/TRBV12-4	TRBJ1-2	TGTGCCAGCAGGACGACCGGGACAGGGGGCGGCACCTTC	CASRTTGTGGGTF
13	.	.	TRBV30	TRBJ1-1	TGTGCCTGGAGTGTACTTGTCGGGAGAGAAGCTTTCTTT	CAWSVLVGREAFF
14	.	.	TRBV6-1	TRBJ2-5	TGTGCCAGCACCGGGGCCACAGGGTTCGGACCCCAGTACTTC	CASTGATGFGPQYF